Presented here are 26 T cell receptor beta chains from one specimen sequenced in a study of cytomegalovirus exposure and HLA in healthy donors. The PCR ran on 60 Vbeta and 13 Jbeta primers. Assay: immunoSEQ multiplex PCR; the TCRdb copy retains only in-frame clones and omits some. In the table there are some 100,000 clones, roughly 80% of which are singletons. What was sequenced was PBMCs. The receptors come from a man between 18 and 29 years old in good health and CMV-seronegative.

Points on this clone: The same CDR3 is also encoded by other DNA sequences in this sample. The chain uses TRBV29-1 and TRBJ2-7, with TRBD2 matching 8 bases. CDR3 length equals 14 residues. Per the germline V gene, CDR1 is SQVTM and CDR2 is ANQGSEA. V shed 3 bases and J 3 bases; nucleotides not matched to a gene: 7. The CDR3 region has the DNA TGCAGCGTTGAGGGGGCGGGAGGTTACTACGAGCAGTACTTC. It yields the protein CSVEGAGGYYEQYF.

This rearrangement joins TRBV19 to TRBJ1-5; TRBD1 agrees at 7 bases. The CDR3 is 15 residues long. The ends lost 10 bases at V and 2 bases at J; junction bases unmatched: 11. The germline gives CDR1 LNHDA, CDR2 SQIVND (reference sequence). This chain's CDR3 is CATWRQGAGNQPQHF. In nucleotides, the CDR3 is TGTGCCACGTGGAGACAGGGAGCGGGCAATCAGCCCCAGCATTTT.

The V gene is TRBV5-8, the J gene TRBJ1-2; 10 nucleotides line up with TRBD1. V lost 6 bases to trimming and J lost 4 bases; unmatched junction nucleotides: 15. CDR1 and CDR2 from the germline V gene are SGHTS and YDEGEE. This CDR3 is built from 17 residues. The CDR3 nucleotides are TGTGCCAGCACCCAGCGGGGGACAGGGGCCTTAGCCTATGGCTACACCTTC. Its translation: CASTQRGTGALAYGYTF.

The gene calls are TRBV28 and TRBJ2-1, with D unclear. Germline CDR1 is MDHEN and CDR2 is SYDVKM. The CDR3 sequence is 16 residues long. Trimming removed 8 bases from V and 4 bases from J, with 21 bases in between. The CDR3: CASHFNPLGDYNEQFF. For the CDR3, the DNA is TGTGCCAGCCACTTCAACCCTCTCGGAGATTACAATGAGCAGTTCTTC.

V is TRBV7-8 and J is TRBJ2-3; 9 positions agree with TRBD2. Germline CDR1 and CDR2: SGHVS and FQNEAQ. The CDR3 runs 16 residues. V was pared by 1 base and J by 7 bases, with 9 bases of the junction left unmatched. CDR3 DNA sequence: TGTGCCAGCAGCTTAGAAATAGGTAGCGGGAGAAATACGCAGTATTTT. This encodes CASSLEIGSGRNTQYF.

The chain is built from TRBV9 and TRBJ2-7, with TRBD2 matching over 8 bases. The V gene end was trimmed by 4 bases and the J gene end by 2 bases; junction bases not matched to a gene: 11. The CDR3 is 16 amino acids. Germline CDR1 is SGDLS and CDR2 is YYNGEE. The CDR3 DNA reads TGTGCCAGCAGCAAAAAAGTCGGGACTAGGACCTACGAGCAGTACTTC. This encodes CASSKKVGTRTYEQYF.

The rearrangement joins TRBV28 to TRBJ2-3, with TRBD2 as a possible D gene (5 bases). Deletions cut 4 bases from V and 3 bases from J, with 11 bases between. CDR3 length: 14 amino acids. The germline V gene encodes CDR1 MDHEN and CDR2 SYDVKM. The CDR3 here is CASSYLSGTDTQYF. The CDR3 DNA reads TGTGCCAGCAGTTACCTCTCGGGGACAGATACGCAGTATTTT.

The V gene is TRBV27, the J gene TRBJ2-7; 9 nucleotides align to TRBD1. Unmatched junction bases numbered 8, after V lost 6 bases and J lost 5 bases. Germline CDR1 is MNHEY and CDR2 is SMNVEV (reference sequence). This CDR3 has 14 residues. CDR3 sequence reads: CASSAGTGIDEQYF. The CDR3 DNA reads TGTGCCAGCAGCGCCGGGACAGGGATAGACGAGCAGTACTTC.

This sequence joins TRBV10-3 and TRBJ1-4; D gene ambiguous. Germline CDR1 is ENHRY and CDR2 is SYGVKD. This CDR3 is 17 amino acids long. V was clipped by 4 bases and J by 6 bases, with 21 bases between them. DNA for the CDR3: TGTGCCATCAGTGTGGGTGCTGCCGGGATGCAAGATGAAAAACTGTTTTTT. This sequence encodes CAISVGAAGMQDEKLFF.

V gene TRBV5-8 combines with J gene TRBJ1-6; 9 positions match TRBD1. CDR1 and CDR2 (germline): SGHTS, YDEGEE. V shed 2 bases and J 9 bases; nucleotides not matched to a gene: 9. This CDR3 comprises 16 residues. The DNA for the CDR3 is TGTGCCAGCAGCTTCGGGGGACAGGGAAATGGTTCACCCCTCCACTTT. It codes for CASSFGGQGNGSPLHF.

The J gene is TRBJ2-1, the V gene TRBV18, with 9 bases matching TRBD2. This CDR3 has 16 residues. J was trimmed by 5 bases and V by 0 bases; bases with no gene match: 5. Germline V lookup: CDR1 KGHSH, CDR2 LQKENI. CDR3 amino acids: CASSPPGLATNNEQFF. CDR3 DNA sequence: TGTGCCAGCTCACCACCGGGACTAGCCACCAACAATGAGCAGTTCTTC. Filled out from reference TRBV18 and TRBJ2-1, the complete variable domain reads NAGVMQNPRHLVRRRGQEARLRCSPMKGHSHVYWYRQLPEEGLKFMVYLQKENIIDESGMPKERFSAEFPKEGPSILRIQQVVRGDSAAYFCASSPPGLATNNEQFFGPGTRLTVL.

CDR3 region: CASSPGKGTAGELFF. The CDR3 DNA reads as TGCGCCAGCAGCCCCGGGAAGGGTACGGCCGGGGAGCTGTTTTTT. V usage is TRBV5-1 and J usage is TRBJ2-2, with D maybe TRBD2 (5 bases). V lost 4 bases to trimming and J lost 6 bases, with 16 bases between them. Germline CDR1 SGHRS, CDR2 YFSETQ. The CDR3 covers 15 residues.

V gene TRBV11-2 combines with J gene TRBJ2-1; 7 bases fit TRBD2. The CDR3 has 16 amino acids. The ends lost 3 bases at V and 4 bases at J; junction bases unmatched: 9. CDR1 and CDR2 from the germline V gene are SGHAT and FQNNGV. The CDR3 DNA is TGTGCCAGCAGCTTGGGACGGACTAGTATGTACAATGAGCAGTTCTTC. Its protein product is CASSLGRTSMYNEQFF. Full variable domain (outside the CDR3, taken from reference TRBV11-2 and TRBJ2-1): EAGVAQSPRYKIIEKRQSVAFWCNPISGHATLYWYQQILGQGPKLLIQFQNNGVVDDSQLPKDRFSAERLKGVDSTLKIQPAKLEDSAVYLCASSLGRTSMYNEQFFGPGTRLTVL.

J is TRBJ2-2 and V is TRBV11-3; 7 bases agree with TRBD1. Germline CDR1 SGHNT, CDR2 YENEEA. V shed 1 base and J 1 base; nucleotides not matched to a gene: 0. The length of the CDR3 is 15 residues. The DNA of the CDR3 is TGTGCCAGCAGCTTAGGGACAGGGAACACCGGGGAGCTGTTTTTT. The encoded protein is CASSLGTGNTGELFF.

This clone was found once. The chain uses TRBV19 and TRBJ1-5, with D possibly matching TRBD1 (6 bases). The length of the CDR3 is 13 residues. Germline V CDR1 and CDR2: LNHDA, SQIVND (reference sequence). The V end was cut by 5 bases, the J end by 6 bases, with 11 bases between. The chain's CDR3 is CASSAGAGQPQHF. CDR3 DNA sequence: TGTGCCAGTAGTGCAGGGGCGGGTCAGCCCCAGCATTTT.

The V call is TRBV6-5, the J call TRBJ2-7, with TRBD1 identical over 8 bases. Germline CDR1 and CDR2: MNHEY and SVGAGI. CDR3 length equals 12 residues. V was clipped by 6 bases and J by 3 bases; unmatched bases: 1. CDR3 coding DNA: TGTGCCAGCAGGGACAGGGTCTACGAGCAGTACTTC. It encodes CASRDRVYEQYF.

The V and J genes are TRBV5-4 and TRBJ2-5; TRBD1 aligns across 8 bases. The CDR3 loop spans 11 amino acids. V shed 4 bases, J shed 7 bases, and the junction held 0 bases outside the gene matches. Germline V gene data show CDR1 as SGHNT and CDR2 as YYREEE (reference sequence). CDR3 sequence reads: CASSGQGTQYF. The CDR3 nucleotides are TGTGCCAGCAGCGGACAGGGGACCCAGTACTTC.

This chain joins TRBV19 and TRBJ1-4; D is unresolved. Germline-derived CDR1 and CDR2 are LNHDA and SQIVND (reference sequence). This CDR3 spans 14 amino acids. Trimming cost V 10 bases and J 8 bases, with 20 bases left between them. CDR3 sequence reads: CAIRGVPGWEKLFF. In nucleotides, the CDR3 is TGTGCCATCAGAGGTGTCCCCGGGTGGGAAAAACTGTTTTTT. Looking up the rest from reference TRBV19 and TRBJ1-4 gives the full variable domain: DGGITQSPKYLFRKEGQNVTLSCEQNLNHDAMYWYRQDPGQGLRLIYYSQIVNDFQKGDIAEGYSVSREKKESFPLTVTSAQKNPTAFYLCAIRGVPGWEKLFFGSGTQLSVL.

Details on this clone: Mismatch with germline at one junction end may stem from a read error. This chain joins TRBV7-7 and TRBJ1-5, with D perhaps matching TRBD1 (5 bases). Germline-derived CDR1 and CDR2 are SSHAT and FNYEAQ (reference sequence). CDR3 size: 14 residues. The CDR3 DNA reads TGTGCTAGCAGCCATAAGGCGGGGCGTCAGCCCCAGCATTTT. Translating it yields CASSHKAGRQPQHF. The whole variable domain, remainder taken from reference TRBV7-7 and TRBJ1-5, is GAGVSQSPRYKVTKRGQDVTLRCDPISSHATLYWYQQALGQGPEFLTYFNYEAQPDKSGLPSDRFSAERPEGSISTLTIQRTEQRDSAMYRCASSHKAGRQPQHFGDGTRLSIL.

V usage is TRBV4-1 and J usage is TRBJ2-7, with D tentatively TRBD1 (6 bases). V lost 0 bases to trimming and J lost 6 bases, with 18 bases between them. The CDR3 has 16 amino acids. Germline V gene sequence: CDR1 MGHRA, CDR2 YSYEKL. CDR3 amino acids: CASSQDSSGAFGEQYF. As DNA, the CDR3 is TGCGCCAGCAGCCAAGATTCTTCAGGGGCATTCGGCGAGCAGTACTTC.

This clone was detected once. V usage is TRBV7-9 and J usage is TRBJ2-2; TRBD1 might be the D (5 bases). The germline CDR1 and CDR2 sequences are SEHNR and FQNEAQ (reference sequence). Deletions cut 7 bases from V and 5 bases from J, with 11 bases between. The CDR3 has 13 residues. The CDR3 spells CASTPQGTGELFF. Here the CDR3 DNA reads TGTGCCAGCACTCCTCAGGGAACCGGGGAGCTGTTTTTT.

V gene TRBV10-3 combines with J gene TRBJ2-7; 8 bases line up with TRBD1. Trimming took 6 bases from V and 2 from J; bases not matched to a gene: 6. Germline V lookup: CDR1 ENHRY, CDR2 SYGVKD. The CDR3 is 14 residues long. The CDR3 region has the DNA TGTGCCATCAGCAGGACAGGGAAGACCTACGAGCAGTACTTC. Translation gives CAISRTGKTYEQYF.

This sequence joins TRBV5-1 and TRBJ1-2; 8 bases match TRBD1. In germline, CDR1 is SGHRS, CDR2 YFSETQ. The length of the CDR3 is 15 residues. V lost 4 bases, J lost 5 bases, and 10 bases stayed unmatched. DNA for the CDR3: TGCGCCAGCAGCCGAAAGACAGGGGATGGGTATGGCTACACCTTC. Its translation: CASSRKTGDGYGYTF.

The CDR3 DNA sequence: TGTGCCAGCAGTGAAACGAGCGGGAGTAGAGAGACCCAGTACTTC. Its protein product is CASSETSGSRETQYF. The chain couples TRBV2 to TRBJ2-5, with 8 bases identical to TRBD2. Trimming took 2 bases from V and 4 from J; bases not matched to a gene: 6. This CDR3 has 15 amino acids. Germline V gives CDR1 SNHLY, CDR2 FYNNEI.

V usage is TRBV5-6 and J usage is TRBJ2-5; the match to TRBD2 covers 8 bases. The CDR3 is 14 amino acids. Germline V CDR1 and CDR2: SGHDT, YYEEEE. With 1 base clipped from V and 5 bases from J, the junction kept 4 bases outside the gene matches. DNA for the CDR3: TGTGCCAGCAGCTTGTTTAGCGGGGCGGAGACCCAGTACTTC. Translation: CASSLFSGAETQYF. The whole variable domain, filled in from reference TRBV5-6 and TRBJ2-5, reads DAGVTQSPTHLIKTRGQQVTLRCSPKSGHDTVSWYQQALGQGPQFIFQYYEEEERQRGNFPDRFSGHQFPNYSSELNVNALLLGDSALYLCASSLFSGAETQYFGPGTRLLVL.

The CDR3 bases are TGTGCCAGCAGCTCAGGACAGGGTTCGGGCTATGGCTACACCTTC. Translation: CASSSGQGSGYGYTF. The rearrangement links TRBV7-9 to TRBJ1-2; 8 bases align to TRBD1. Looked up from germline, CDR1 is SEHNR and CDR2 is FQNEAQ (reference sequence). The CDR3 spans 15 residues. J gave up 4 bases and V 4 bases, and 8 bases lay outside the gene matches.